The 2 T cell receptor beta chains presented below share a single source sample, sequenced in a study of cytomegalovirus exposure and HLA in healthy donors (dated by TCRdb to 2016 to 2017). The library relied on the immunoSEQ multiplex PCR assay. For the multiplex PCR, a mixture combining 60 forward primers for TCR Vbeta segments and 13 reverse primers for TCR Jbeta segments was used. Drawn from immuneACCESS, this table holds only the in-frame rearrangements with V and J called that TCRdb kept. Clones are partly lost; checked studies trace under half to an unresolved V gene and leave the rest unexplained. The sample data list about 200,000 clones, and about 79% of these were observed just once. The ten largest clones add up to roughly 0.098% of the sample. The sequenced sample was PBMCs. Receptor source: a boy younger than 10 in good health and CMV-seronegative.

This clone was counted only a few times. The chain has TRBV21-1 and TRBJ2-1; TRBD2, the table's D call, was not compared with the DNA. TRBV21-1 is described as a pseudogene. The CDR3 has 16 amino acids. The CDR3 loop reads CASSKGLAGGYNEQFF. The CDR3 DNA is TGTGCCAGCAGCAAGGGACTAGCGGGGGGGTACAATGAGCAGTTCTTC.

The chain carries TRBV19 and TRBJ1-5; the D gene is possibly TRBD1 (5 bases). CDR3 length: 15 residues. Germline loops: CDR1 LNHDA, CDR2 SQIVND (reference sequence). Deletions cut 3 bases from V and 3 bases from J, with 12 bases between. The chain's CDR3 is CASSMVGAPNQPQHF. The CDR3 coding sequence is TGTGCCAGTAGTATGGTAGGGGCCCCCAATCAGCCCCAGCATTTT.